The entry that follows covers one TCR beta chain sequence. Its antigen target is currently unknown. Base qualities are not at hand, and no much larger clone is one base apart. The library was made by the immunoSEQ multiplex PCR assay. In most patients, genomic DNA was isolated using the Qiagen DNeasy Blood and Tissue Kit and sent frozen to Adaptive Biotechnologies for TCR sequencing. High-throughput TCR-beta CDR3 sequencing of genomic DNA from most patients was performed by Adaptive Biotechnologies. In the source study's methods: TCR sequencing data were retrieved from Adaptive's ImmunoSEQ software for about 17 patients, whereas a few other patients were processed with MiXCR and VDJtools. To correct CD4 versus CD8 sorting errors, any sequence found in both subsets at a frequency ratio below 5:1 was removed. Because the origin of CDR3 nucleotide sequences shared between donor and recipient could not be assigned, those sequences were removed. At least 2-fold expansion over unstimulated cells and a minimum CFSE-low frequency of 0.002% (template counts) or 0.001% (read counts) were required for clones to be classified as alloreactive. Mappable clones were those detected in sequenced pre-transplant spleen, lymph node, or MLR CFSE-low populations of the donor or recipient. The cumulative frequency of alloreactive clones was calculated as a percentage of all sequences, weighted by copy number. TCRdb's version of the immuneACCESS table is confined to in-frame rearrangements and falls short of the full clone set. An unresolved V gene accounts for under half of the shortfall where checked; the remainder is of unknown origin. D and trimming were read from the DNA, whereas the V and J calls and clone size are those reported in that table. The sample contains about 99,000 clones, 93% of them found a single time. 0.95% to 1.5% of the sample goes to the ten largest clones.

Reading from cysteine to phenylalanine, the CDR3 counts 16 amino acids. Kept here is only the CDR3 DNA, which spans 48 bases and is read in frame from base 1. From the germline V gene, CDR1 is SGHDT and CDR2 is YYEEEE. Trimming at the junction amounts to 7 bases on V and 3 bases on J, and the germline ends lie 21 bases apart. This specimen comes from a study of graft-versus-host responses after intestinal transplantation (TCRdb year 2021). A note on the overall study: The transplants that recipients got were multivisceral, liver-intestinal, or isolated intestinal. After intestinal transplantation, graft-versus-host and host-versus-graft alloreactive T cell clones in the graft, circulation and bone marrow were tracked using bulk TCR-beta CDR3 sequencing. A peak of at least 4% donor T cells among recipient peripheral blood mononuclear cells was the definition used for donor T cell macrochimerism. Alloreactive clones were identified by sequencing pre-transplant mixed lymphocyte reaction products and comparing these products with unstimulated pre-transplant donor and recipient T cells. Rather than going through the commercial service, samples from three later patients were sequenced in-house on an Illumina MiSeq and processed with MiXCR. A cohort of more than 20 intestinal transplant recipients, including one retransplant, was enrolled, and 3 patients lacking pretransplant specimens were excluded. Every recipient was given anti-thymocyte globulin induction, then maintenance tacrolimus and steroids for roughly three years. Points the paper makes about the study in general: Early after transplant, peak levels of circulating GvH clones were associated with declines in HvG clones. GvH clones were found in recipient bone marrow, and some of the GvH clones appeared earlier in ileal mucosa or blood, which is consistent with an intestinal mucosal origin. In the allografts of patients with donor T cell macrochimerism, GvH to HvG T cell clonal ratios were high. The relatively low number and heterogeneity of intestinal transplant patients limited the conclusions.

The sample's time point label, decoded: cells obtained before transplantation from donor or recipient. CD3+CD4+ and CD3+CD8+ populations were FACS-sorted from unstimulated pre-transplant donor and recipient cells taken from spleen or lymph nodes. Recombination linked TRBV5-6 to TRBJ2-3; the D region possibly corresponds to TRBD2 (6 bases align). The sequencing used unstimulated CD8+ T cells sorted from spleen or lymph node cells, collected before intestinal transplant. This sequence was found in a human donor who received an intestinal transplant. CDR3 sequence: CASSAGGLGETDTQYF. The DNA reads TGTGCCAGCTCTGCCGGGGGTTTGGGGGAAACAGATACGCAGTATTTT.